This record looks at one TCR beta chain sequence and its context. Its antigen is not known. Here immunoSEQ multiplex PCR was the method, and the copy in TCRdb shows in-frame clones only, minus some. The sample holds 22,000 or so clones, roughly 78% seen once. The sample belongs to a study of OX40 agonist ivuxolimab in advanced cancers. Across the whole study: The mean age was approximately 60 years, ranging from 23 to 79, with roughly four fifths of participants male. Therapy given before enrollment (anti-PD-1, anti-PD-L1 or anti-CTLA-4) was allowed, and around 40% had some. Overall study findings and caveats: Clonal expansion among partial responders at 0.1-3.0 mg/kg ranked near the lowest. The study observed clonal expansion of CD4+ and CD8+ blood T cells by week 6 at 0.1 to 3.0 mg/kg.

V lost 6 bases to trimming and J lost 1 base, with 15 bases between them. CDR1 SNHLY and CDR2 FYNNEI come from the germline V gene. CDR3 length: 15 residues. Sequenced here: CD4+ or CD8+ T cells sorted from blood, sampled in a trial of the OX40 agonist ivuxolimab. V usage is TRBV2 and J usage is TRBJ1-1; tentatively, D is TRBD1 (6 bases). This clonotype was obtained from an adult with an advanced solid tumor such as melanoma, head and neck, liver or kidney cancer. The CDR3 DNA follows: TGTGCCAGCAGCCCGATCCTCAGGGGGAACACTGAAGCTTTCTTT. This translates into CASSPILRGNTEAFF.